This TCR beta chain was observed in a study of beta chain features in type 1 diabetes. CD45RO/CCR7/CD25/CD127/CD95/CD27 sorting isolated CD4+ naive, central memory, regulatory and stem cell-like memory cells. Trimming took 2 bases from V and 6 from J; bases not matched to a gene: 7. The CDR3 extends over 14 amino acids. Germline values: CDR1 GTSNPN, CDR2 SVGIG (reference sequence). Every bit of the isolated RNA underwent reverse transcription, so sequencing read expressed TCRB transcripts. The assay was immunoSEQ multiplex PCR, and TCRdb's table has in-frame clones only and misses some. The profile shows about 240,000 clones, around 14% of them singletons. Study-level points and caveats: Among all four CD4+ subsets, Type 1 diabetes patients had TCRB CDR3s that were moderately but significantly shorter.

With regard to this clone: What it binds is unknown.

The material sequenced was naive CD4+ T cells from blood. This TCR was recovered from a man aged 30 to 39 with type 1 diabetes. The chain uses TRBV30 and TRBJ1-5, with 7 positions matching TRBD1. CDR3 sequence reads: CAWSPTGKAQPQHF. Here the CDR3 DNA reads TGTGCCTGGAGTCCGACAGGGAAGGCTCAGCCCCAGCATTTT.